This T cell receptor (beta chain) was sequenced in a study of blood T cell repertoires in COVID-19 (dated by TCRdb to 2020 to 2022). Study-level background: Samples covering the acute and convalescent phases of COVID-19 were provided by collaborators in the United States, Italy and Spain. The material from the prospective study consisted of cDNA or gDNA derived from T cells, B-cell-depleted T cells, or PBMCs. The dataset comprised deeply sampled blood TCRbeta repertoires from subjects exposed to, actively infected with, or recovered from COVID-19. A freely available public database, intended as a resource for researchers studying the immune response to SARS-CoV-2, is where the repertoires were released. The samples were drawn from two sources: the first 160 participants of the ongoing ImmuneRACE study, and 1,000 to 1,500 subjects contributed by 6 global collaborators. Sample metadata almost always included a de-identified subject ID, COVID-19 status, age in years and sex. Where HLA class I and class II types were available, the types were taken from metadata supplied by the sample provider, not from assay-based typing.

The research as a whole found: The quantity of clinical and demographic metadata differed by source and by participant and was supplied without curation.

The collaborating institutions used their own protocols to collect whole blood in K2EDTA tubes. For TCRbeta analysis, collaborator samples were shipped as frozen whole blood, as isolated PBMCs, or as DNA extracted from either sample type. TCRbeta CDR3 regions were amplified from genomic DNA using the immunoSEQ Assay, a bias-controlled multiplex PCR. The published analysis was carried out like this. The number of nucleated cells in each sample was estimated from the amplification of reference gene primers within the assay. Sequence reads were collapsed and filtered to measure the absolute abundance of every unique TCRbeta CDR3 rearrangement. Productive Simpson clonality was computed per sample as the square root of Simpson's diversity index over productive rearrangements. TCRdb mirrors the immuneACCESS table, restricted to in-frame sequences. Some clones are absent from its copies; in checked studies, under half trace to an unresolved V gene, and the reason for the others is unknown. V, J and clone size reflect that table, while D and trimming were determined from the DNA. For this sample the table gives fewer than 60,000 clones, of which around 86% were detected only once. The top ten constitute just under 25% of the sample.

Reading from cysteine to phenylalanine, the CDR3 counts 14 amino acids. CDR3 DNA only is kept here, 42 bases in frame from base 1. Looking up the germline V gene yields CDR1 SGDLS and CDR2 YYNGEE. V loses 4 bases of germline sequence and J loses 0 bases, and the interval between the two ends is 5 bases. As for this clone: Its antigen remains unidentified. The input lacks base qualities; no much larger clone sits a single base away.

This receptor was taken from a woman older than 75 with acute or convalescent COVID-19. Sequencing was done on a sample of peripheral blood. This receptor chain uses TRBV9 and TRBJ2-6; too little of a D gene remains to name it. The CDR3 is CASSSRSGANVLTF. The DNA sequence is as follows: TGTGCCAGCAGCAGCCGCTCTGGGGCCAACGTCCTGACTTTC.